This T cell receptor beta chain was sequenced during a study of blood T cell repertoires in COVID-19. On the study more broadly: Samples taken during acute and convalescent COVID-19 were collected in the United States, Italy and Spain.

The junction had 28 bases not matched to a gene; V was cut back by 5 bases and J by 7 bases. This CDR3 is built from 22 residues. Germline CDR1 SGHTA, CDR2 FQGTGA. Original processing notes: Reference gene primer amplification gave nucleated cell count estimates. The assay was immunoSEQ multiplex PCR, and TCRdb's table has in-frame clones only and misses some. V and J calls and clone size are given by that table; D and trimming were obtained from the DNA. The sample has some 300,000 clones; approximately 88% are singletons. This rearrangement joins TRBV7-3 to TRBJ2-1, with 11 bases that match TRBD2. The clonotype comes from a woman in her thirties who had recovered from COVID-19. Input material: peripheral blood. The DNA for the CDR3 is TGTGCCAGCAGCCATGCGAACAAAACTACAGGGCGTCTAGCGGGGGGTGGTAATGAGCAGTTCTTC. This sequence encodes CASSHANKTTGRLAGGGNEQFF.